This TCR beta chain was recorded in a study of T cells expressing NK-cell markers. CDR1 is GTSNPN and CDR2 is SVGIG in the germline V gene (reference sequence). This CDR3 comprises 18 residues. TCRdb reprocessed the 5' RACE reads, keeping one entry per CDR3 protein, no DNA. The listing records about 260,000 distinct CDR3 sequences. The clonotype originates from a woman between 18 and 69 years old in good health. The V and J genes are TRBV30 and TRBJ2-1; the TRBD2 assignment by TCRdb is unverifiable without DNA. The sample taken for sequencing was blood T cells: a sorted CD56 or NKG2C T cell subset, CD4+ or CD8+ T cells, or bulk PBMC T cells (not recorded which). The CDR3 protein is CAWSLGTSGISSYNEQFF.